The rows below give T cell receptor beta chains drawn from one sample of a study of tumor-infiltrating lymphocytes in primary liver carcinoma. Each CDR3 protein is one row after TCRdb ran MiXCR on the multiplex PCR reads. There are 150,000 to 200,000 distinct CDR3 sequences in the sample; around four fifths occur only once, and roughly 20% lies in the top ten. Source material: tumor tissue from primary liver carcinoma. The receptors were gathered from a middle-aged man with primary liver carcinoma and hepatitis B virus infection. The CDR3 runs from the conserved cysteine through the conserved F or W. The order of the fields is V gene, J gene, D gene, clone size, CDR3 protein. The D gene is left open where the match is weak. Not all rows give a size; the values are once, few, many and, for expanded clones, a class.

>TRBV29-1|TRBJ2-2|.|.
CSVRRGTGELLF
>TRBV29-1|TRBJ2-7|.|.
CSVDITYEQYF
>TRBV7-9|TRBJ1-2|.|.
CASSYQRGASYGYTF
>TRBV11-2|TRBJ2-7|.|.
CASSPWGYEQQF
>TRBV11-1|TRBJ2-7|.|.
CVSSSSRDPSYEKYF
>TRBV6-2/TRBV6-3|TRBJ2-7|TRBD2|.
CVSRQGLAGSSERYF
>TRBV6-5|TRBJ1-4|.|.
CASRRGRATYEKLFF
>TRBV29-1|.|.|.
CSILIPSSEQYF
>TRBV14|TRBJ2-7|.|many
CASSQDMWQGGPGEQYF
>TRBV11-1|TRBJ2-3|.|once
CASSSGGSSAGARKDTQYF
>TRBV29-1|TRBJ1-1|.|.
CSVSAGWGMGIEALF
>TRBV11-1|TRBJ2-7|.|.
CASILTGSEEYEQYF
>TRBV4-3|TRBJ2-5|.|.
CASSQEGLTSETQYF
>TRBV5-4|TRBJ2-3|.|.
CASSQSERKDF
>TRBV5-4|TRBJ2-5|.|.
CAGSLFSGVGETHYF
>TRBV12-5|TRBJ1-5|.|once
CASLRRGQPQHF
>TRBV15|TRBJ2-2|.|.
CATSRTNDTGELFF
>TRBV6-1|TRBJ1-5|.|.
CASNRDPISNQPQHF
>TRBV5-6|TRBJ2-5|.|.
CASKCRDQETQYF
>TRBV6-1|TRBJ2-7|.|.
CISSVTRLYEQYF
>TRBV28|TRBJ2-2|.|.
CASSRTTENNGKLFF
>TRBV7-8|TRBJ2-7|TRBD1|.
CTNSRDSSYEQYF
>TRBV5-8|TRBJ1-2|TRBD1|.
CTISWDRVGYTF
>TRBV11-1|.|TRBD2|.
CDSSFPGTSGTKNIQFF
>TRBV5-1|TRBJ2-2|.|.
CISSDGVPNTGELFF
>TRBV29-1|TRBJ1-2|.|.
CSAPSEAGRLSGYTF